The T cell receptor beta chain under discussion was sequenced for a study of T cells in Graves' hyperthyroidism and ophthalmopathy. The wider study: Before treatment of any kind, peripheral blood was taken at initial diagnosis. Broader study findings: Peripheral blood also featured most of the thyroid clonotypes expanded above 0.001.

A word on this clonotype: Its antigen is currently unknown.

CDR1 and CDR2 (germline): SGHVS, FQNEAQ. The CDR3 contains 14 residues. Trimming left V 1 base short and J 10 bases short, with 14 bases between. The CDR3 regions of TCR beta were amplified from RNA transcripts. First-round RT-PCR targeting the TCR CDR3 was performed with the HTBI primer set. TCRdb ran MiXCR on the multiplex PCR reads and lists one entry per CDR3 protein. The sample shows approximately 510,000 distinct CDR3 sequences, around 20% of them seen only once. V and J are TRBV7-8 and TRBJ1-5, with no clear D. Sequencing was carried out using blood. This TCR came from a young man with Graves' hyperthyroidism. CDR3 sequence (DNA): TGTGCCAGCAGCTTAGGGACCGGGATCCGTCCCCAGCATTTT. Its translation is CASSLGTGIRPQHF. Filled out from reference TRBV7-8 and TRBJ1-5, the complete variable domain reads GAGVSQSPRYKVAKRGQDVALRCDPISGHVSLFWYQQALGQGPEFLTYFQNEAQLDKSGLPSDRFFAERPEGSVSTLKIQRTQQEDSAVYLCASSLGTGIRPQHFGDGTRLSIL.